The present TCR beta chain was sequenced within a study of OX40 agonist ivuxolimab in advanced cancers. A word on this clone: The antigen is unknown.

Germline assignment: CDR1 MGHDK and CDR2 SYGVNS. The V end was cut by 1 base, the J end by 0 bases, with 12 bases between. The CDR3 has 16 residues. Sequenced by immunoSEQ multiplex PCR; TCRdb stores in-frame clones only, minus some. This sample has about 19,000 clones; under 85% occur once, and the top ten carry about half. Study conclusions and caveats: The study found among the lowest clonal expansion in partial responders at 0.1-3.0 mg/kg.

The rearrangement uses TRBV25-1 and TRBJ1-1, with D possibly being TRBD1 (5 bases). The sequencing used CD4+ or CD8+ T cells sorted from blood, collected in a trial of the OX40 agonist ivuxolimab. The source of this sequence is an adult with an advanced solid tumor such as melanoma, head and neck, liver or kidney cancer. The CDR3 reads CASSELGLSMNTEAFF. The CDR3 nucleotides are TGTGCCAGCAGTGAATTGGGGCTGAGCATGAACACTGAAGCTTTCTTT.